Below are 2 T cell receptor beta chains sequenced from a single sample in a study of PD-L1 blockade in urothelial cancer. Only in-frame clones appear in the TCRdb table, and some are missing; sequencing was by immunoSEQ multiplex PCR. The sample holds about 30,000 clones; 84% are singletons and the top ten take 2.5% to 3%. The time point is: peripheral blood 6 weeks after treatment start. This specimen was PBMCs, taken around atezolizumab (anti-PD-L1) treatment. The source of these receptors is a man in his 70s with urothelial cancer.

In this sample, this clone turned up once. This CDR3 reads CASSLTGTGRGETQYF. CDR3 bases: TGTGCCAGCAGCCTAACTGGGACAGGGCGAGGAGAGACCCAGTACTTC. The chain has TRBV5-5 and TRBJ2-5; 9 bases map to TRBD1. Germline V gives CDR1 SGHKS, CDR2 YYEKEE (reference sequence). The V gene end was trimmed by 4 bases and the J gene end by 4 bases; junction bases not matched to a gene: 11. This CDR3 comprises 16 residues.

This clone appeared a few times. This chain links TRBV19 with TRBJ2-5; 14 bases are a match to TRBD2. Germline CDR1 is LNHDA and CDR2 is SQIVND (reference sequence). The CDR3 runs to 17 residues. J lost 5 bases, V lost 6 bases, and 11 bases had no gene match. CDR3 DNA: TGTGCCAGTAGCATGGGGGGACTAGCGGGAGCAGTGGAGACCCAGTACTTC. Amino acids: CASSMGGLAGAVETQYF.